Listed below are T cell receptor beta chains from one sample, sequenced in a study of cytomegalovirus exposure and HLA in healthy donors. The method was immunoSEQ multiplex PCR; TCRdb's version includes in-frame clones alone and lacks a portion of them. The table records about 88,000 clones, over 55% of them present only once. Specimen: PBMCs. The receptors stem from a woman under 30 in good health and CMV-seropositive. Each CDR3 is given with its conserved first and last residue. D genes are given only for firm matches. Clone sizes are given selectively: once, few, many, or a class where the clone is expanded.

CDR3 protein: CACGDRPSGANVLTF
CDR3 DNA: TGTGCCTGCGGGGACAGGCCCTCTGGGGCCAACGTCCTGACTTTC
J gene: TRBJ2-6
D gene: TRBD1
clone size: NA
V gene: TRBV28

CDR3 protein: CASSQDRVSSYEQYF
CDR3 DNA: TGCGCCAGCAGCCAAGACAGGGTTTCCTCCTACGAGCAGTACTTC
J gene: TRBJ2-7
D gene: NA
clone size: few
V gene: TRBV4-3

CDR3 protein: CASSWGRSNYGYTF
CDR3 DNA: TGTGCCAGCAGCTGGGGCAGGAGTAACTATGGCTACACCTTC
J gene: TRBJ1-2
D gene: NA
clone size: NA
V gene: TRBV5-7

CDR3 protein: CAISESTASNEQFF
CDR3 DNA: TGTGCCATCAGTGAGTCGACGGCTAGCAATGAGCAGTTCTTC
J gene: TRBJ2-1
D gene: NA
clone size: NA
V gene: TRBV10-3

CDR3 protein: CASSYVGQGRQPQHF
CDR3 DNA: TGTGCCAGCAGTTACGTTGGACAGGGGAGGCAGCCCCAGCATTTT
J gene: TRBJ1-5
D gene: TRBD1
clone size: NA
V gene: TRBV6-6

CDR3 protein: CASSRSGRNYGYTF
CDR3 DNA: TGCGCCAGCAGCCGGTCGGGAAGAAACTATGGCTACACCTTC
J gene: TRBJ1-2
D gene: NA
clone size: NA
V gene: TRBV4-3

CDR3 protein: CAIKERESNEQFF
CDR3 DNA: TGTGCCATTAAAGAGCGGGAGTCGAATGAGCAGTTCTTC
J gene: TRBJ2-1
D gene: TRBD2
clone size: NA
V gene: TRBV7-8

CDR3 protein: CASSLTGQGRETQYF
CDR3 DNA: TGCGCCAGCAGCCTGACGGGACAGGGGAGAGAGACCCAGTACTTC
J gene: TRBJ2-5
D gene: TRBD1
clone size: NA
V gene: TRBV5-1

CDR3 protein: CASSITWDTQYF
CDR3 DNA: TGTGCCAGCAGCATCACATGGGATACGCAGTATTTT
J gene: TRBJ2-3
D gene: NA
clone size: NA
V gene: TRBV5-8

CDR3 protein: CATSGGSATNEKLFF
CDR3 DNA: TGTGCCACATCGGGGGGCTCTGCAACTAATGAAAAACTGTTTTTT
J gene: TRBJ1-4
D gene: NA
clone size: once
V gene: TRBV6-6

CDR3 protein: CASSTELQNSYNEQFF
CDR3 DNA: TGTGCCAGCAGCACGGAGCTGCAGAACTCCTACAATGAGCAGTTCTTC
J gene: TRBJ2-1
D gene: NA
clone size: NA
V gene: TRBV5-4

CDR3 protein: CASSFRGGQPQHF
CDR3 DNA: TGTGCCAGCAGCTTCCGGGGAGGTCAGCCCCAGCATTTT
J gene: TRBJ1-5
D gene: NA
clone size: NA
V gene: TRBV7-8

CDR3 protein: CASSFLAGQGVTGELFF
CDR3 DNA: TGCGCCAGCAGCTTTCTAGCAGGACAGGGAGTCACCGGGGAGCTGTTTTTT
J gene: TRBJ2-2
D gene: TRBD1
clone size: NA
V gene: TRBV5-1

CDR3 protein: CASSDGQGEQYF
CDR3 DNA: TGTGCCAGCTCCGATGGACAGGGCGAGCAGTACTTC
J gene: TRBJ2-7
D gene: TRBD1
clone size: NA
V gene: TRBV27

CDR3 protein: CASSLGTSGYNEQFF
CDR3 DNA: TGTGCCAGCAGCCTAGGTACTAGCGGATACAATGAGCAGTTCTTC
J gene: TRBJ2-1
D gene: TRBD2
clone size: NA
V gene: TRBV5-4

CDR3 protein: CASSQSVLDTQYF
CDR3 DNA: TGTGCCAGCAGCCAGAGCGTACTAGATACGCAGTATTTT
J gene: TRBJ2-3
D gene: NA
clone size: NA
V gene: TRBV7-9

CDR3 protein: CASSHVLGPNYNEQFF
CDR3 DNA: TGTGCCAGCAGCCACGTCCTGGGGCCAAACTACAATGAGCAGTTCTTC
J gene: TRBJ2-1
D gene: NA
clone size: NA
V gene: TRBV14

CDR3 protein: CSVELAGTFRTQYF
CDR3 DNA: TGCAGCGTTGAACTAGCGGGGACCTTCCGTACGCAGTATTTT
J gene: TRBJ2-3
D gene: TRBD2
clone size: few
V gene: TRBV29-1

CDR3 protein: CASKLVDRGQETQYF
CDR3 DNA: TGTGCCAGCAAGCTTGTTGACAGGGGACAAGAGACCCAGTACTTC
J gene: TRBJ2-5
D gene: TRBD1
clone size: NA
V gene: TRBV7-2

CDR3 protein: CASSAGLGHKNIQYF
CDR3 DNA: TGCGCCAGCAGCGCCGGCTTGGGCCACAAAAACATTCAGTACTTC
J gene: TRBJ2-4
D gene: NA
clone size: NA
V gene: TRBV4-3

CDR3 protein: CASSQDPGQGPDTQYF
CDR3 DNA: TGTGCCAGCAGCCAAGATCCGGGACAGGGGCCAGATACGCAGTATTTT
J gene: TRBJ2-3
D gene: TRBD1
clone size: few
V gene: TRBV4-2

CDR3 protein: CASSDSETEGGADTQYF
CDR3 DNA: TGTGCCAGCAGTGACTCTGAGACCGAGGGAGGGGCAGATACGCAGTATTTT
J gene: TRBJ2-3
D gene: TRBD2
clone size: NA
V gene: TRBV6-4

CDR3 protein: CATGAGNSNQPQHF
CDR3 DNA: TGTGCCACCGGTGCGGGGAATAGCAATCAGCCCCAGCATTTT
J gene: TRBJ1-5
D gene: NA
clone size: NA
V gene: TRBV15

CDR3 protein: CSVEGFRDSHNEQFF
CDR3 DNA: TGCAGCGTTGAAGGGTTTCGGGACTCCCACAATGAGCAGTTCTTC
J gene: TRBJ2-1
D gene: NA
clone size: NA
V gene: TRBV29-1

CDR3 protein: CAIGPGQEGNQPQHF
CDR3 DNA: TGTGCCATTGGACCGGGACAGGAGGGCAATCAGCCCCAGCATTTT
J gene: TRBJ1-5
D gene: TRBD1
clone size: NA
V gene: TRBV10-3

CDR3 protein: CASSLGASGGDNEQFF
CDR3 DNA: TGTGCCAGCAGCTTAGGAGCTAGCGGGGGGGACAATGAGCAGTTCTTC
J gene: TRBJ2-1
D gene: TRBD2
clone size: NA
V gene: TRBV7-9

CDR3 protein: CASSPSGQLNTEAFF
CDR3 DNA: TGTGCCAGCAGCCCATCTGGACAGCTGAACACTGAAGCTTTCTTT
J gene: TRBJ1-1
D gene: NA
clone size: few
V gene: TRBV4-2

CDR3 protein: CASSRDRRETQYF
CDR3 DNA: TGTGCCAGCAGTCGGGACAGGCGAGAGACCCAGTACTTC
J gene: TRBJ2-5
D gene: TRBD1
clone size: NA
V gene: TRBV2

CDR3 protein: CAWGDEQYF
CDR3 DNA: TGTGCCTGGGGAGACGAGCAGTACTTC
J gene: TRBJ2-7
D gene: NA
clone size: NA
V gene: TRBV30

CDR3 protein: CASSLVYGGLGQYTEAFF
CDR3 DNA: TGTGCCAGCAGCTTGGTTTATGGTGGATTAGGACAGTACACTGAAGCTTTCTTT
J gene: TRBJ1-1
D gene: NA
clone size: NA
V gene: TRBV5-5

CDR3 protein: CASSLDGGAPYNEQFF
CDR3 DNA: TGTGCCAGCAGCTTAGATGGGGGGGCCCCCTACAATGAGCAGTTCTTC
J gene: TRBJ2-1
D gene: NA
clone size: NA
V gene: TRBV7-2

CDR3 protein: CASSLGPSTDTQYF
CDR3 DNA: TGTGCCAGCAGCCTAGGGCCAAGCACAGATACGCAGTATTTT
J gene: TRBJ2-3
D gene: NA
clone size: few
V gene: TRBV7-2

CDR3 protein: CASSRSVDYNEQFF
CDR3 DNA: TGTGCCAGCTCCCGATCGGTAGATTACAATGAGCAGTTCTTC
J gene: TRBJ2-1
D gene: NA
clone size: NA
V gene: TRBV7-2

CDR3 protein: CASSLVIGEAYEQYF
CDR3 DNA: TGTGCCAGCAGCTTAGTCATTGGAGAGGCCTACGAGCAGTACTTC
J gene: TRBJ2-7
D gene: NA
clone size: few
V gene: TRBV7-9

CDR3 protein: CAWRGGREAFF
CDR3 DNA: TGTGCCTGGAGAGGGGGCAGAGAAGCTTTCTTT
J gene: TRBJ1-1
D gene: TRBD1
clone size: NA
V gene: TRBV30

CDR3 protein: CASSAHPPGQGAHEQYF
CDR3 DNA: TGTGCCAGCAGCGCCCACCCCCCGGGACAGGGGGCACACGAGCAGTACTTC
J gene: TRBJ2-7
D gene: TRBD1
clone size: once
V gene: TRBV9

CDR3 protein: CASSSGTGDKETQYF
CDR3 DNA: TGTGCCAGCAGCTCCGGGACTGGTGATAAAGAGACCCAGTACTTC
J gene: TRBJ2-5
D gene: NA
clone size: few
V gene: TRBV7-9

CDR3 protein: CASSEAGGPGELFF
CDR3 DNA: TGTGCCAGCAGTGAAGCGGGGGGGCCCGGGGAGCTGTTTTTT
J gene: TRBJ2-2
D gene: NA
clone size: few
V gene: TRBV6-1

CDR3 protein: CASSQDPGTGGYEQYF
CDR3 DNA: TGTGCCAGCAGCCAAGACCCCGGGACAGGGGGCTACGAGCAGTACTTC
J gene: TRBJ2-7
D gene: TRBD1
clone size: NA
V gene: TRBV4-1

CDR3 protein: CASSPLDRSTDTQYF
CDR3 DNA: TGTGCCAGCTCACCACTCGACAGGAGCACAGATACGCAGTATTTT
J gene: TRBJ2-3
D gene: NA
clone size: NA
V gene: TRBV18

CDR3 protein: CASSVGASYEQYF
CDR3 DNA: TGCGCCAGCAGCGTTGGGGCCTCCTACGAGCAGTACTTC
J gene: TRBJ2-7
D gene: NA
clone size: once
V gene: TRBV5-1

CDR3 protein: CASSLATEASTEAFF
CDR3 DNA: TGTGCCAGCAGCCTCGCGACAGAGGCGTCCACTGAAGCTTTCTTT
J gene: TRBJ1-1
D gene: NA
clone size: NA
V gene: TRBV7-2

CDR3 protein: CASSRAERSQETQYF
CDR3 DNA: TGTGCCAGCAGTCGAGCGGAGAGATCACAAGAGACCCAGTACTTC
J gene: TRBJ2-5
D gene: NA
clone size: NA
V gene: TRBV2

CDR3 protein: CASSSYRGSYEQYF
CDR3 DNA: TGTGCCAGCAGCTCATACAGGGGGTCCTACGAGCAGTACTTC
J gene: TRBJ2-7
D gene: TRBD1
clone size: NA
V gene: TRBV7-3

CDR3 protein: CATSKIAELEETQYF
CDR3 DNA: TGTGCCACCAGCAAGATAGCGGAATTGGAGGAGACCCAGTACTTC
J gene: TRBJ2-5
D gene: NA
clone size: NA
V gene: TRBV15

CDR3 protein: CASRGTGNTIYF
CDR3 DNA: TGTGCCAGTAGGGGAACCGGAAACACCATATATTTT
J gene: TRBJ1-3
D gene: NA
clone size: NA
V gene: TRBV28

CDR3 protein: CASSSQTSGVLGTQYF
CDR3 DNA: TGTGCCAGCAGCTCTCAAACTAGCGGGGTTTTGGGTACGCAGTATTTT
J gene: TRBJ2-3
D gene: TRBD2
clone size: NA
V gene: TRBV5-6

CDR3 protein: CASSDLTTNTGELFF
CDR3 DNA: TGTGCCAGCAGTGACCTAACCACGAACACCGGGGAGCTGTTTTTT
J gene: TRBJ2-2
D gene: NA
clone size: NA
V gene: TRBV25-1

CDR3 protein: CASSQDRGGGAFF
CDR3 DNA: TGCGCCAGCAGCCAAGACCGTGGAGGCGGAGCTTTCTTT
J gene: TRBJ1-1
D gene: NA
clone size: NA
V gene: TRBV4-1

CDR3 protein: CASSWGLAEGDTQYF
CDR3 DNA: TGTGCCAGCAGCTGGGGACTAGCTGAAGGAGATACGCAGTATTTT
J gene: TRBJ2-3
D gene: TRBD2
clone size: NA
V gene: TRBV5-6

CDR3 protein: CASSPRLAFGADTQYF
CDR3 DNA: TGTGCCAGCAGCCCCCGACTAGCCTTCGGAGCAGATACGCAGTATTTT
J gene: TRBJ2-3
D gene: TRBD2
clone size: NA
V gene: TRBV9

CDR3 protein: CASSPTGALYEQYF
CDR3 DNA: TGTGCCAGCAGCCCTACAGGGGCTCTGTACGAGCAGTACTTC
J gene: TRBJ2-7
D gene: TRBD1
clone size: NA
V gene: TRBV5-4

CDR3 protein: CASRGTGDWNYEQYF
CDR3 DNA: TGTGCCAGCAGGGGAACAGGGGACTGGAACTACGAGCAGTACTTC
J gene: TRBJ2-7
D gene: NA
clone size: NA
V gene: TRBV7-9

CDR3 protein: CASSIEIAGNYGYTF
CDR3 DNA: TGTGCCAGTAGTATAGAGATAGCGGGAAACTATGGCTACACCTTC
J gene: TRBJ1-2
D gene: NA
clone size: NA
V gene: TRBV19

CDR3 protein: CASSTGGGEVYGYTF
CDR3 DNA: TGTGCCAGCAGTACGGGGGGGGGCGAGGTCTATGGCTACACCTTC
J gene: TRBJ1-2
D gene: NA
clone size: NA
V gene: TRBV2

CDR3 protein: CASSLTRTGGHRTF
CDR3 DNA: TGTGCCAGCAGCTTGACCCGGACAGGCGGGCATCGCACCTTC
J gene: TRBJ1-2
D gene: TRBD1
clone size: few
V gene: TRBV7-2

CDR3 protein: CASSLYTGDYGYTF
CDR3 DNA: TGTGCCAGCAGCCTTTATACAGGGGACTATGGCTACACCTTC
J gene: TRBJ1-2
D gene: TRBD1
clone size: NA
V gene: TRBV7-8

CDR3 protein: CASSEPRAHGNTIYF
CDR3 DNA: TGTGCCAGCAGTGAACCCAGGGCCCATGGAAACACCATATATTTT
J gene: TRBJ1-3
D gene: NA
clone size: few
V gene: TRBV6-1

CDR3 protein: CASRLVTGTEQPQHF
CDR3 DNA: TGTGCCAGCAGACTAGTGACAGGGACAGAGCAGCCCCAGCATTTT
J gene: TRBJ1-5
D gene: TRBD1
clone size: once
V gene: TRBV6-1